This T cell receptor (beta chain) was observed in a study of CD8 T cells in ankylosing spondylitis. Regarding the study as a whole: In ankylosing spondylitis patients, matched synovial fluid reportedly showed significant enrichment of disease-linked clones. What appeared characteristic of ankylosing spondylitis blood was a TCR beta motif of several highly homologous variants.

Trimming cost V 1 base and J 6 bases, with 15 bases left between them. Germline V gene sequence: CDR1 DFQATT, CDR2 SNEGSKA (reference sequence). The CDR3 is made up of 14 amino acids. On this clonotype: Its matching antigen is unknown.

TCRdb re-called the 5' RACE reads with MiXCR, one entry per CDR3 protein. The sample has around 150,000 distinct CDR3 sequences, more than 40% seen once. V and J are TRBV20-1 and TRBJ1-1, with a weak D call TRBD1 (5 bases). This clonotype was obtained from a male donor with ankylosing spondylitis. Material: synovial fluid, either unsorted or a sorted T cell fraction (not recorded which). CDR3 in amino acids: CSARGDGIYSEAFF. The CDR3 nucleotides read TGCAGTGCTAGAGGGGACGGAATCTATTCTGAAGCTTTCTTT.